This T cell receptor beta chain was retrieved from a study of blood T cell repertoires in COVID-19. CDR3 length equals 14 residues. The V segment lost 7 bases and the J segment 2 bases; nucleotides outside the gene matches: 4. Germline-derived CDR1 and CDR2 are MDHEN and SYDVKM. Clones were sequenced by immunoSEQ multiplex PCR, and TCRdb holds only the in-frame ones, with some missing. This sample has about 83,000 clones, with about 82% found just once. Sequenced sample: peripheral blood. This chain connects TRBV28 to TRBJ2-7, with 11 positions matching TRBD1. The receptor comes from a man aged 45-65 years with active COVID-19. CDR3 nucleotides: TGTGCCAGCACTCGGACAGGGGGCCCCTACGAGCAGTACTTC. It specifies CASTRTGGPYEQYF.